The source of this T cell receptor beta chain is a study of post-analysis software for immune sequencing data (dated by TCRdb to between 2014 and 2017). For the study in its entirety: Recorded disease courses included relapsing-remitting, secondary progressive and progressive-relapsing multiple sclerosis, with some patients lacking subtype annotation. Patient repertoires were compared against 11 previously published healthy control repertoires from donors aged about 6 to 25 years. A subset of samples was prepared in parallel using single-end sample barcoding, then pooled and co-amplified after Illumina adapter ligation. The full study reports these points: Several TRBV segments, including TRBV5-6, TRBV5-1 and TRBV20-1, were significantly more frequent in patients than controls. Significantly lower normalized Chao1 diversity was found in multiple sclerosis patients than in controls, suggesting substantial peripheral T-cell clonal expansion. The control group was slightly older than the multiple sclerosis patient group. Strong co-clustering of samples prepared in the same batch was shown by direct clustering with F measure, prompting a batch-effect correction.

Libraries came from PCR. The run used an Illumina HiSeq 2500. To reduce PCR and sequencing biases, unique molecular identifiers were incorporated into the TCR beta cDNA libraries. About 0.5 million cDNA molecules were obtained for every 1 to 10 million input T cells, so each molecule roughly corresponded to one T cell. Patient libraries were prepared and sequenced with the same protocol used for the earlier healthy control dataset. Samples belonging to the same batch were prepared together, multiplexed and sequenced on a shared HiSeq lane. Processing in the source paper ran as follows. Raw barcoded reads were processed with MIGEC, and single-read molecular identifier groups were discarded before consensus assembly and CDR3 extraction. VDJtools was used for post-analysis of the clonotype tables, with diversity normalized by down-sampling every dataset to the smallest sample size. In repertoire overlap clustering, CDR3 amino acid sequences, but not nucleotide sequences, were matched to correct batch-related cross-sample contamination. TCRdb cleaned the public reads at Q25 with fastp, built clones with MiXCR and kept in-frame beta chains. Each CDR3 protein gets just one entry, which takes the most common genes and DNA from the rows behind it. The V and J calls were not made by the authors but by TCRdb's processing. This sample comprises 650,000 to 900,000 distinct CDR3 sequences, just over 45% of them detected only once. In total, the top ten clones hold 4% to 5% of the sample.

Regarding this clonotype: Its antigen target is currently unknown. Base qualities were left out, and no much larger clone turns up one base away.

To demonstrate the VDJtools post-analysis software, TCR beta repertoires were profiled from the peripheral blood of about 13 young patients with multiple sclerosis. The multiple sclerosis patients were children and adolescents between roughly 6 and 16 years of age. V is trimmed back by 0 bases and J by 1 base, and the junction contains 8 bases that no gene match accounts for. The CDR3 measures 17 amino acids from cysteine to phenylalanine. The sequence is cut down to CDR3 DNA, 51 bases in frame from base 1. Sequences SGHRS (CDR1) and YFSETQ (CDR2) are obtained from the germline V gene. The source material was blood. The source of this sequence is a girl between 10 and 17 years old with multiple sclerosis. This chain is built from TRBV5-1 and TRBJ2-7, and TRBD1 matches 9 of the central bases. CDR3 protein: CASSLAAGTGFSYEQYF. The nucleotide sequence reads as follows: TGCGCCAGCAGCTTGGCGGCCGGGACAGGGTTTTCCTACGAGCAGTACTTC.